The clone carrying this T cell receptor beta chain was recorded a few times. Antigen unknown. MiXCR, applied by TCRdb to the 5' RACE reads, yields one record per CDR3 protein. The sample has around 350,000 distinct CDR3 sequences, more than 9% seen once. This record belongs to a study of T cells after yellow fever vaccination. This CDR3 spans 16 amino acids. The germline V gene encodes CDR1 MGHRA and CDR2 YSYEKL. The V and J ends lost 5 bases and 1 base, in that order; junction bases with no gene match: 8. Study-wide results and caveats: Abundant clonotypes from the bulk population could contaminate FACS-sorted repertoires. Detected again after the booster were most primary-vaccination clones, at about 96% CD4 and around 91% CD8.

Source: PBMCs, taken on the day of the first yellow fever vaccination. The sequence was collected from a young man who received the YFV17D yellow fever vaccine. The chain recombines TRBV4-1 with TRBJ2-5; 9 nucleotides match TRBD2. The CDR3 sequence is CASSRLAAFLQETQYF. For the CDR3, the DNA is TGCGCCAGCAGCAGACTAGCGGCGTTCCTCCAAGAGACCCAGTACTTC.